Below, 19 T cell receptor beta chains from the same sample are listed, as sequenced in a study of response to subunit inactivated influenza vaccine. TCRdb itself ran the RT-PCR reads through MiXCR, one entry per CDR3 protein. The table lists a few hundred thousand distinct CDR3 sequences, around 22% of them singletons. Sequencing was performed on PBMCs from blood, taken approximately 20 months after vaccination. These receptor sequences come from a man aged 45 to 70 who received an inactivated influenza vaccine.

The chain couples TRBV28 to TRBJ1-1; D remains unclear. CDR3 length equals 14 residues. Germline CDR1 reads MDHEN; CDR2 reads SYDVKM. Trimming cost V 2 bases and J 1 base, with 8 bases left between them. CDR3 nucleotides: TGTGCCAGCAGTTTAAAGGGTTGGAACACTGAAGCTTTCTTT. Residues: CASSLKGWNTEAFF. Filled out from reference TRBV28 and TRBJ1-1, the complete variable domain reads DVKVTQSSRYLVKRTGEKVFLECVQDMDHENMFWYRQDPGLGLRLIYFSYDVKMKEKGDIPEGYSVSREKKERFSLILESASTNQTSMYLCASSLKGWNTEAFFGQGTRLTVV.

V is TRBV20-1 and J is TRBJ1-6, with D hard to call. V shed 3 bases and J shed 3 bases, with 9 bases lying between them. The CDR3 consists of 14 residues. Germline V lookup: CDR1 DFQATT, CDR2 SNEGSKA (reference sequence). The CDR3 DNA is TGCAGTGCTAGGCCGGGCGACTATAATTCACCCCTCCACTTT. Protein: CSARPGDYNSPLHF.

This clonotype has a count of ten or more. The chain employs TRBV12-3 or TRBV12-4 and TRBJ1-1; TRBD1 might be the D (5 bases). CDR3 length: 10 residues. Trimming left V 9 bases short and J 7 bases short, with 9 bases between. CDR3 nucleotide sequence: TGTGCCAGTGGGACGATTGAAGCTTTCTTT. Encoded protein: CASGTIEAFF.

This clonotype was counted a few times. This rearrangement joins TRBV29-1 to TRBJ2-1, with D perhaps matching TRBD1 or TRBD2 (5 bases each). The CDR3 loop spans 17 amino acids. The V gene lost 4 bases and the J gene lost 4 bases, with 23 bases spanning the gap. CDR1 SQVTM and CDR2 ANQGSEA come from the germline V gene. The CDR3 sequence is CSVGTPPPGSGYNEQFF. Written as DNA, the CDR3 is TGCAGCGTTGGGACTCCCCCCCCAGGGTCCGGGTACAATGAGCAGTTCTTC.

The rearrangement links TRBV6-2 or TRBV6-3 to TRBJ1-1; tentatively, D is TRBD1 (6 bases). Looked up from germline, CDR1 is MNHEY and CDR2 is SVGEGT. The CDR3 is 16 amino acids. The germline V and J ends were trimmed by 4 bases and 1 base, with 16 bases remaining between them. The CDR3 region is CASSWGLGAWNTEAFF. CDR3 in DNA: TGTGCCAGCAGTTGGGGGCTGGGGGCTTGGAACACTGAAGCTTTCTTT.

This rearrangement joins TRBV4-2 to TRBJ2-1; 8 bases agree with TRBD2. The CDR3 has 15 amino acids. Germline V gene sequence: CDR1 LGHNA, CDR2 YNFKEQ. Losses at the gene ends were 2 bases for V and 0 bases for J; bases not matched to a gene: 0. This chain's CDR3 is CASSQSGSSYNEQFF. The CDR3 DNA sequence: TGTGCCAGCAGCCAAAGCGGGAGCTCCTACAATGAGCAGTTCTTC.

This clonotype was counted between two and nine times. This sequence joins TRBV15 and TRBJ1-3; no firm D call. V lost 5 bases to trimming and J lost 0 bases, with 11 bases between them. The V gene's germline CDR1 is LNHNV and CDR2 YYDKDF (reference sequence). The CDR3 has 15 residues. CDR3 coding DNA: TGTGCCACCAGCCCCGGTGGGCACTCTGGAAACACCATATATTTT. This codes for CATSPGGHSGNTIYF.

The V and J genes are TRBV15 and TRBJ2-5, with 8 bases matching TRBD2. J lost 2 bases, V lost 1 base, and 3 bases had no gene match. The CDR3 loop spans 15 amino acids. Germline V gene lookup returns CDR1 LNHNV and CDR2 YYDKDF (reference sequence). CDR3 bases: TGTGCCACCAGCAGAGCAGCGGGAGAACAAGAGACCCAGTACTTC. Residues: CATSRAAGEQETQYF. The complete variable domain, with remaining parts taken from reference TRBV15 and TRBJ2-5, reads DAMVIQNPRYQVTQFGKPVTLSCSQTLNHNVMYWYQQKSSQAPKLLFHYYDKDFNNEADTPDNFQSRRPNTSFCFLDIRSPGLGDTAMYLCATSRAAGEQETQYFGPGTRLLVL.

The chain has TRBV20-1 and TRBJ1-6; 7 nucleotides agree with TRBD1. V shed 6 bases, J shed 7 bases, and the junction held 6 bases outside the gene matches. This CDR3 region has 13 residues. The germline V gene encodes CDR1 DFQATT and CDR2 SNEGSKA (reference sequence). The CDR3 coding sequence is TGCAGTGCCCTTGCAGGGGGGAATTCACCCCTCCACTTT. Protein sequence: CSALAGGNSPLHF.

This clonotype appeared a few times. The V call is TRBV4-3, the J call TRBJ1-1; the D is unclear. Trimming took off 4 bases at V and 1 base at J, with 13 bases between the two ends. CDR1 is LGHNA and CDR2 is YSLEER in the germline V gene. This CDR3 spans 15 amino acids. CDR3 in amino acids: CASSLILDGNTEAFF. As DNA, the CDR3 is TGCGCCAGCAGCCTCATTTTAGACGGGAACACTGAAGCTTTCTTT.

The genes are TRBV4-3 and TRBJ1-1; D perhaps matches TRBD1 (5 bases). The germline gives CDR1 LGHNA, CDR2 YSLEER. Trimming left V 0 bases short and J 4 bases short, with 12 bases between. The CDR3 runs to 15 residues. The CDR3 coding sequence is TGCGCCAGCAGCCAAGATCCCCAGGGAGGCACTGAAGCTTTCTTT. Translating gives CASSQDPQGGTEAFF.

This clonotype was counted a few times. The rearrangement joins TRBV3-1 to TRBJ2-1; maybe TRBD1 (5 bases). V dropped 5 bases and J dropped 6 bases, with 20 bases sitting between them. The CDR3 is 16 amino acids. Germline CDR1 reads LGHDT; CDR2 reads YNNKEL (reference sequence). CDR3 region: CASSYLSLGLVNEQFF. The DNA of the CDR3 is TGTGCCAGCAGCTACCTTTCCTTGGGGCTAGTCAATGAGCAGTTCTTC.

The chain has TRBV2 and TRBJ2-1, with TRBD2 identical over 14 bases. Trimming removed 7 bases from V and 9 bases from J; junction bases left unmatched: 5. Germline-derived CDR1 and CDR2 are SNHLY and FYNNEI. This CDR3 spans 14 amino acids. This CDR3 is CASKGTSGRGEQFF. The CDR3, as DNA: TGTGCCAGCAAGGGGACTAGCGGGAGAGGTGAGCAGTTCTTC. Complete variable domain (other parts from reference TRBV2 and TRBJ2-1): EPEVTQTPSHQVTQMGQEVILRCVPISNHLYFYWYRQILGQKVEFLVSFYNNEISEKSEIFDDQFSVERPDGSNFTLKIRSTKLEDSAMYFCASKGTSGRGEQFFGPGTRLTVL.

This clonotype was detected many times. The V call is TRBV5-1, the J call TRBJ2-1; TRBD1 might be the D (6 bases). V lost 1 base to trimming and J lost 5 bases, with 7 bases between them. CDR1 is SGHRS, CDR2 YFSETQ, per germline. The CDR3 has 13 residues. For the CDR3, the DNA is TGCGCCAGCAGCTTGACAGGGAACAATGAGCAGTTCTTC. Translated, it gives CASSLTGNNEQFF. The variable domain in full, completed from reference TRBV5-1 and TRBJ2-1, reads KAGVTQTPRYLIKTRGQQVTLSCSPISGHRSVSWYQQTPGQGLQFLFEYFSETQRNKGNFPGRFSGRQFSNSRSEMNVSTLELGDSALYLCASSLTGNNEQFFGPGTRLTVL.

This clonotype was observed a handful of times. The genes are TRBV4-1 and TRBJ1-2; 8 positions match TRBD1. Germline values: CDR1 MGHRA, CDR2 YSYEKL. CDR3 length equals 16 residues. With V trimmed by 0 bases and J by 2 bases, 5 bases remained unmatched. The CDR3 DNA is TGCGCCAGCAGCCAAGATGAGAACAGGGGGAACTATGGCTACACCTTC. It codes for CASSQDENRGNYGYTF.

V usage is TRBV20-1 and J usage is TRBJ1-2, with D possibly matching TRBD1 (6 bases). This CDR3 has 14 amino acids. Between the trimmed V and J ends, which lost 5 bases and 8 bases, there was a span of 21 bases. Germline CDR1 DFQATT, CDR2 SNEGSKA (reference sequence). CDR3 DNA sequence: TGCAGTGCTGGCCCGGACAGCATAACCTACGGCTACACCTTC. It translates to CSAGPDSITYGYTF.

This chain uses TRBV12-3 or TRBV12-4 with TRBJ1-5; D is ambiguous. The ends were cut back, 1 base at V and 3 bases at J, with 4 bases in the middle. This CDR3 comprises 13 residues. The CDR3 loop is CASSLEHNQPQHF. As DNA, the CDR3 is TGTGCCAGCAGTTTAGAGCACAATCAGCCCCAGCATTTT.

J is TRBJ2-3 and V is TRBV7-8, with 7 bases matching TRBD1. CDR1 SGHVS and CDR2 FQNEAQ come from the germline V gene. The V gene end was trimmed by 1 base and the J gene end by 3 bases; junction bases not matched to a gene: 4. The CDR3 has 15 residues. CDR3 loop: CASSLGARGTDTQYF. The CDR3 DNA follows: TGTGCCAGCAGCTTAGGGGCCAGGGGGACAGATACGCAGTATTTT. The variable domain in full, with the rest retrieved from reference TRBV7-8 and TRBJ2-3, is GAGVSQSPRYKVAKRGQDVALRCDPISGHVSLFWYQQALGQGPEFLTYFQNEAQLDKSGLPSDRFFAERPEGSVSTLKIQRTQQEDSAVYLCASSLGARGTDTQYFGPGTRLTVL.

This clonotype showed up many times. The J gene is TRBJ1-2, the V gene TRBV12-3 or TRBV12-4; possibly TRBD1 for D (5 bases). There are 14 residues in the CDR3. Trimming cost V 4 bases and J 1 base, with 10 bases left between them. The CDR3 coding sequence is TGTGCCAGCAGTTCTCGGACAATTAACTATGGCTACACCTTC. Its translation is CASSSRTINYGYTF.